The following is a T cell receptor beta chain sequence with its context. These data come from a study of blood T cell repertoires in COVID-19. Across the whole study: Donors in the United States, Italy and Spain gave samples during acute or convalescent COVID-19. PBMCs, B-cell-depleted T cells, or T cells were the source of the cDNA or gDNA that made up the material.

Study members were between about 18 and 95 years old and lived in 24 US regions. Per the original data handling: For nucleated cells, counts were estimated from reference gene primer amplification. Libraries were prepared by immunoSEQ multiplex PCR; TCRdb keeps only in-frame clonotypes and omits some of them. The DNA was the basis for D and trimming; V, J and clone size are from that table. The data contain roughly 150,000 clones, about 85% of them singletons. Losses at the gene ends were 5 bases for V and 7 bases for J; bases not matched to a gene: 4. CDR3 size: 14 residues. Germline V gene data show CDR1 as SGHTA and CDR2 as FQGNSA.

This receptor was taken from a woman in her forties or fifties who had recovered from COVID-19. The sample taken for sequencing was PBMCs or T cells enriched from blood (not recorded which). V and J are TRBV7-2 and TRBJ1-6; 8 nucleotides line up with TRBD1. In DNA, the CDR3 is TGTGCCAGCAGCGCCCAGGGGGCGAATTCACCCCTCCACTTT. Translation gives CASSAQGANSPLHF.